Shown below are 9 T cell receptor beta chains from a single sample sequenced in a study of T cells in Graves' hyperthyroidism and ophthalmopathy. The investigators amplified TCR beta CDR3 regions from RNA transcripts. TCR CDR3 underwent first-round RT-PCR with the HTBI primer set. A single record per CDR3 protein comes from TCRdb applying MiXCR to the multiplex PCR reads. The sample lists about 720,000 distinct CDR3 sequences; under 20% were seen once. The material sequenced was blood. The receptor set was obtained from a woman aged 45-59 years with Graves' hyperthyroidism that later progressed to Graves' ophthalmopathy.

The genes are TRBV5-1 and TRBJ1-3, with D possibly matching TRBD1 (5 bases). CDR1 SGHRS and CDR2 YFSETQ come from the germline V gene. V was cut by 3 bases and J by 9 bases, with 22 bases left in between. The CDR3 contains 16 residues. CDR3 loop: CASSSTSHGGIGTIYF. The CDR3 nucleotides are TGCGCCAGCAGCTCGACCTCCCATGGGGGGATCGGCACCATATATTTT.

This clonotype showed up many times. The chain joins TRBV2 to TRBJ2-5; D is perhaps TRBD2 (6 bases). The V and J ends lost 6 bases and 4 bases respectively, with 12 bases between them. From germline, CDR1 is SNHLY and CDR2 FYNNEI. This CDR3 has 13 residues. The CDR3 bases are TGTGCCAGCAGCGGGGGACTCGGAGAGACCCAGTACTTC. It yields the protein CASSGGLGETQYF.

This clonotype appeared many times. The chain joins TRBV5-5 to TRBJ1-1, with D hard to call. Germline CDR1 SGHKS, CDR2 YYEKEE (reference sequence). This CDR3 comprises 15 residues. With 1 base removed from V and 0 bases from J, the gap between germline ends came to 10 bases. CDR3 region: CASSLFFTMNTEAFF. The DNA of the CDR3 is TGTGCCAGCAGCTTGTTTTTTACCATGAACACTGAAGCTTTCTTT.

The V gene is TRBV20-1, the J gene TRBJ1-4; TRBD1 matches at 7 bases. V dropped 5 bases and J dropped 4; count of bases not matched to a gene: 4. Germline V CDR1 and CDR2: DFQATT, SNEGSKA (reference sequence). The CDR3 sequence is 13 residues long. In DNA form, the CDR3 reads TGCAGTGCTGGGGGGGACAGTAATGAAAAACTGTTTTTT. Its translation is CSAGGDSNEKLFF.

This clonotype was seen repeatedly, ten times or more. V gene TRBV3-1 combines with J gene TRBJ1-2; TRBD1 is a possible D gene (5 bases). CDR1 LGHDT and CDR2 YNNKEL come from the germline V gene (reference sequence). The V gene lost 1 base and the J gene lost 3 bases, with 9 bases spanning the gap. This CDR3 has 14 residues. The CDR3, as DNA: TGTGCCAGCAGCCAAGCACGAGGGGACTATGGCTACACCTTC. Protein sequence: CASSQARGDYGYTF.

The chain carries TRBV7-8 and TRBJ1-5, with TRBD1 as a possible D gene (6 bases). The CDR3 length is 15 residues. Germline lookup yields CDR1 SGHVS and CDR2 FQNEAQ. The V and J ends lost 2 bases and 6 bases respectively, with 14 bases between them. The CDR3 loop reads CASSLRRGGGQPQHF. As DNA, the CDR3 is TGTGCCAGCAGCTTACGGAGGGGGGGAGGTCAGCCCCAGCATTTT.

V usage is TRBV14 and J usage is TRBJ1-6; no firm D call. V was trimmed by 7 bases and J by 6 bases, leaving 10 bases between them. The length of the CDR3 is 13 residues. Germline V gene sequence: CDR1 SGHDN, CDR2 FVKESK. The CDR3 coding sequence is TGTGCCAGCAATAGACGGCCTAATTCACCCCTCCACTTT. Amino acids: CASNRRPNSPLHF.

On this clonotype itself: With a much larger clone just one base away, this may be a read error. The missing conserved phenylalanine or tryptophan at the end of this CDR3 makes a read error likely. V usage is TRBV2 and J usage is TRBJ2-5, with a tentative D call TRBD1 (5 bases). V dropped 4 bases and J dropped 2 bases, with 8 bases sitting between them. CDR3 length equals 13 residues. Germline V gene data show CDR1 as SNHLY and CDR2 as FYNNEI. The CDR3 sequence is CASSAREQETQYS. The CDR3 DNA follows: TGTGCCAGCAGTGCCAGGGAACAAGAGACCCAGTACTCC.

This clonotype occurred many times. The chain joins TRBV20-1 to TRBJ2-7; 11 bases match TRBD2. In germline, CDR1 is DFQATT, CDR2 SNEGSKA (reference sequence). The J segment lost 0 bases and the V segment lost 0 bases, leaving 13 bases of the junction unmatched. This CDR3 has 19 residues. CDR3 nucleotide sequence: TGCAGTGCTAGAGATCTCCTTCTATCTAGCGGGGGGCACTCCTACGAGCAGTACTTC. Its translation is CSARDLLLSSGGHSYEQYF.